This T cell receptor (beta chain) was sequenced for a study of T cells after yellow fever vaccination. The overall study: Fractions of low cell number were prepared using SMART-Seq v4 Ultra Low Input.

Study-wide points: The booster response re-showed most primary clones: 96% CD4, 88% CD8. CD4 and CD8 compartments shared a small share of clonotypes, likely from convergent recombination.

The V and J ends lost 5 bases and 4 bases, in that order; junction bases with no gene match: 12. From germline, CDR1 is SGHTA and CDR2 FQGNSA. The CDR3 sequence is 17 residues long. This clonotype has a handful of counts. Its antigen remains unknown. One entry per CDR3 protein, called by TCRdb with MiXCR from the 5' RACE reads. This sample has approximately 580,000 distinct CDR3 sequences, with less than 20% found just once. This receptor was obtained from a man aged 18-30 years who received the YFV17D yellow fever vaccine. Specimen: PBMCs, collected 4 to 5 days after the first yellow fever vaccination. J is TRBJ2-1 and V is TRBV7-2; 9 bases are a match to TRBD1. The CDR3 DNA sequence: TGTGCCAGCAGCCCCCAGGCCGGGACAGGGCCATACAATGAGCAGTTCTTC. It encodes CASSPQAGTGPYNEQFF.